Listed below are T cell receptor beta chains from one sample, sequenced in a study of regulatory T cells in long-lasting Graves disease. TCRdb recomputed calls from the multiplex PCR reads with MiXCR, one row per CDR3 protein. The top ten clones hold around 13% of a sample with 560,000 or so distinct CDR3 sequences, about 16% of them seen once. These data were also filed under a second study, of T cells in Graves' hyperthyroidism and ophthalmopathy.

The input for sequencing was peripheral blood mononuclear cells (PBMCs), taken at new diagnosis, from a patient treated with antithyroid drugs. The receptors come from a man aged 18 to 30 with Graves disease. The CDR3 runs from the conserved cysteine through the conserved F or W. Fields, in order: J gene, clone size, D gene, V gene, CDR3 DNA, CDR3 protein. The D gene is left open where the match is weak. Only some rows state a clone size, as once, few, many or a class for expanded clones.

j_call: TRBJ1-1; clone_size: many; d_call: .; v_call: TRBV30; cdr3_nt: TGTGCCTGGAGTGTAGTAAGAGGACGGTCAATGAACACTGAAGCTTTCTTT; cdr3_aa: CAWSVVRGRSMNTEAFF
j_call: TRBJ2-1; clone_size: many; d_call: .; v_call: TRBV20-1; cdr3_nt: TGCAGTGCTAGAGCTCTCTTTCTCAATGAGCAGTTCTTC; cdr3_aa: CSARALFLNEQFF
j_call: TRBJ2-2; clone_size: .; d_call: TRBD2; v_call: TRBV3-1; cdr3_nt: TGTGCCAGCAGCCGAGGACTAGCGGGAGGACGCACCGGGGAGCTGTTTTTT; cdr3_aa: CASSRGLAGGRTGELFF
j_call: TRBJ2-1; clone_size: many; d_call: TRBD2; v_call: TRBV5-1; cdr3_nt: TGTGCCAGCAGCTCGAGACTAGCGGGAGGGAATGAGCAGTTCTTC; cdr3_aa: CASSSRLAGGNEQFF
j_call: TRBJ2-3; clone_size: .; d_call: TRBD2; v_call: TRBV5-6; cdr3_nt: TGTGCCAGCAGTTTTTCGACTAGCGGGAGTACAGATACGCAGTATTTT; cdr3_aa: CASSFSTSGSTDTQYF
j_call: TRBJ2-7; clone_size: .; d_call: TRBD2; v_call: TRBV20-1; cdr3_nt: TGCAGTGCTAGACCCAGCGGCGGACTAGCGGGAATGTACGAGCAGTACTTC; cdr3_aa: CSARPSGGLAGMYEQYF
j_call: TRBJ2-3; clone_size: many; d_call: .; v_call: TRBV28; cdr3_nt: TGTGCCAGCAGTAGGCCGGATGGGGTGGTTAGCACAGATACGCAGTATTTT; cdr3_aa: CASSRPDGVVSTDTQYF
j_call: TRBJ2-4; clone_size: many; d_call: .; v_call: TRBV20-1; cdr3_nt: TGCAGTGCTAAGGGTGGGAGTACGGCCAAAAACATTCAGTACTTC; cdr3_aa: CSAKGGSTAKNIQYF
j_call: TRBJ2-1; clone_size: many; d_call: TRBD2; v_call: TRBV13; cdr3_nt: TGTGCCAGCAGCTTACTTACTAGCGGGAGACCGTTCTTC; cdr3_aa: CASSLLTSGRPFF
j_call: TRBJ2-1; clone_size: .; d_call: TRBD2; v_call: TRBV6-1; cdr3_nt: TGTGCCAGCAGTCCCGGGGGTAGCGGGAGTGTCGGGCAGTTCTTC; cdr3_aa: CASSPGGSGSVGQFF
j_call: TRBJ2-5; clone_size: once; d_call: .; v_call: TRBV11-1; cdr3_nt: TGTGCCAGCAGCGCCCTGGGGACCCAGTACTTC; cdr3_aa: CASSALGTQYF
j_call: TRBJ2-5; clone_size: few; d_call: TRBD2; v_call: TRBV11-2; cdr3_nt: TGTGCCAGCAGCCAAGAGTGGGGGCGCGGGCGGGAGGGCGTGGAGACCCAGTACTTC; cdr3_aa: CASSQEWGRGREGVETQYF
j_call: TRBJ2-5; clone_size: few; d_call: .; v_call: TRBV7-9; cdr3_nt: TGTGCCAGCAGCCCCCGGAGGGTTGGCCTGGAGACCCAGTACTTC; cdr3_aa: CASSPRRVGLETQYF
j_call: TRBJ1-1; clone_size: .; d_call: .; v_call: TRBV6-5; cdr3_nt: TGTGCCAGCAGTTCCTCTCCCGGACTCTTGAACACTGAAGCTTTCTTT; cdr3_aa: CASSSSPGLLNTEAFF
j_call: TRBJ2-7; clone_size: many; d_call: .; v_call: TRBV29-1; cdr3_nt: TGCAGCGTTGGGTACAGGGCTTACGAGCAGTACTTC; cdr3_aa: CSVGYRAYEQYF
j_call: TRBJ2-2; clone_size: few; d_call: .; v_call: TRBV14; cdr3_nt: TGTGCCAGCAGATCAAATGTACCCGGGGAGCTGTTTTTT; cdr3_aa: CASRSNVPGELFF
j_call: TRBJ2-1; clone_size: many; d_call: .; v_call: TRBV7-9; cdr3_nt: TGTGCCAGCAGTCCTCGGGACTCGACCTACAATGAGCAGTTCTTC; cdr3_aa: CASSPRDSTYNEQFF
j_call: TRBJ1-1; clone_size: many; d_call: TRBD1; v_call: TRBV12-3/TRBV12-4; cdr3_nt: TGTGCCAGCACCTATCTAGACAGGGATTCTGAAGCTTTCTTT; cdr3_aa: CASTYLDRDSEAFF
j_call: TRBJ1-2; clone_size: .; d_call: TRBD1; v_call: TRBV20-1; cdr3_nt: TGCAGTGCTAGAGATTCCGGGACAGAGTACTATGGCTACACCTTC; cdr3_aa: CSARDSGTEYYGYTF
j_call: TRBJ2-5; clone_size: .; d_call: .; v_call: TRBV20-1; cdr3_nt: TGCAGTGCTAGAGATTGGGGGGGCGACGGAGAGACCCAGTACTTC; cdr3_aa: CSARDWGGDGETQYF
j_call: TRBJ2-5; clone_size: few; d_call: .; v_call: TRBV20-1; cdr3_nt: TGCAGTGCTAGAACCGGTAACGGGAGACATCAAGAGACCCAGTACTTC; cdr3_aa: CSARTGNGRHQETQYF
j_call: TRBJ2-1; clone_size: many; d_call: TRBD2; v_call: TRBV5-1; cdr3_nt: TGCGCCAGCAGCTTGTTTGGGCGGGAGGCCTCCTACAATGAGCAGTTCTTC; cdr3_aa: CASSLFGREASYNEQFF
j_call: TRBJ2-1; clone_size: many; d_call: TRBD2; v_call: TRBV7-9; cdr3_nt: TGTGCCAGCAGCGGGTTAGCGGGACCCTACAATGAGCAGTTCTTC; cdr3_aa: CASSGLAGPYNEQFF
j_call: TRBJ1-1; clone_size: many; d_call: TRBD1; v_call: TRBV12-3/TRBV12-4; cdr3_nt: TGTGCCAGCAGGGTTACAGGGGGCACTGAAGCTTTCTTT; cdr3_aa: CASRVTGGTEAFF
j_call: TRBJ2-5; clone_size: many; d_call: .; v_call: TRBV9; cdr3_nt: TGTGCCAGCAGCGTAACCGATCGTGGGACCCAGTACTTC; cdr3_aa: CASSVTDRGTQYF
j_call: TRBJ2-7; clone_size: many; d_call: TRBD1; v_call: TRBV7-9; cdr3_nt: TGTGCCAGCAGCTTATCGGCAGGGGGAACGTCCTACGAGCAGTACTTC; cdr3_aa: CASSLSAGGTSYEQYF
j_call: TRBJ2-7; clone_size: .; d_call: TRBD2; v_call: TRBV11-2; cdr3_nt: TGTGCCAGCAGCTACGGCCGGACTAGCGAGCAGTACTTC; cdr3_aa: CASSYGRTSEQYF
j_call: TRBJ2-5; clone_size: few; d_call: TRBD2; v_call: TRBV2; cdr3_nt: TGTGCCAGCAGTGATGTCGCCAGCGGGACGACCCAGTACTTC; cdr3_aa: CASSDVASGTTQYF
j_call: TRBJ2-2; clone_size: few; d_call: .; v_call: TRBV5-1; cdr3_nt: TGCGCCAGCAGCTTTACTCGGCGGGGCACCGGGGAGCTGTTTTTT; cdr3_aa: CASSFTRRGTGELFF
j_call: TRBJ2-5; clone_size: .; d_call: .; v_call: TRBV10-3; cdr3_nt: TGTGCCATCAGCGACGACAGGGAGACCCAGTACTTC; cdr3_aa: CAISDDRETQYF
j_call: TRBJ1-6; clone_size: many; d_call: TRBD1; v_call: TRBV12-3/TRBV12-4; cdr3_nt: TGTGCCAGCAGTCGGACAGGGGGTAATTCACCCCTCCACTTT; cdr3_aa: CASSRTGGNSPLHF
j_call: TRBJ2-6; clone_size: many; d_call: .; v_call: TRBV29-1; cdr3_nt: TGCAGCGTTGGCAGGGGCGACTCTGGGGCCAACGTCCTGACTTTC; cdr3_aa: CSVGRGDSGANVLTF